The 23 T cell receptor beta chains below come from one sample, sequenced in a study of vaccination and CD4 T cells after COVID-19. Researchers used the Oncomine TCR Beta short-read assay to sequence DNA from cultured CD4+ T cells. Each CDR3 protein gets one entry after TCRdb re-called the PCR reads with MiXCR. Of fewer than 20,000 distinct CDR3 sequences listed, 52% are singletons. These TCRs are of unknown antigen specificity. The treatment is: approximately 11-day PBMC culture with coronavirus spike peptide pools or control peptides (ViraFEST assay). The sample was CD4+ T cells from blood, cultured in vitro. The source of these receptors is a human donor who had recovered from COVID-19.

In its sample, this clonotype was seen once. The CDR3 here is CASSQKSQPQHF. The CDR3 DNA is TGTGCCAGCAGTCAAAAGTCCCAGCCCCAGCATTTT. The V call is TRBV28, the J call TRBJ1-5; D uncertain. CDR1 and CDR2 from the germline V gene are MDHEN and SYDVKM. The CDR3 spans 12 residues. The V gene lost 5 bases and the J gene lost 7 bases, with 9 bases spanning the gap.

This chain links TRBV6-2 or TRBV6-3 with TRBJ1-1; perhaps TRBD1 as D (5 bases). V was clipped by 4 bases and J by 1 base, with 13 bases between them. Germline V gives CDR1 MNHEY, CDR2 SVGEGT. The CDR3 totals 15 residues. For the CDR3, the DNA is TGTGCCAGCAGTTGGGGGACGGCCAAGAACACTGAAGCTTTCTTT. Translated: CASSWGTAKNTEAFF.

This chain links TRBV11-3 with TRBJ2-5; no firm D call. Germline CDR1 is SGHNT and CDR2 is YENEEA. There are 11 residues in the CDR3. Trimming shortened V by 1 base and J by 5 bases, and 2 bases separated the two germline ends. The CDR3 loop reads CASSLVETQYF. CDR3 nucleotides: TGTGCCAGCAGCTTAGTGGAGACCCAGTACTTC. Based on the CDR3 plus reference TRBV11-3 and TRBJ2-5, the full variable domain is EAGVVQSPRYKIIEKKQPVAFWCNPISGHNTLYWYLQNLGQGPELLIRYENEEAVDDSQLPKDRFSAERLKGVDSTLKIQPAELGDSAVYLCASSLVETQYFGPGTRLLVL.

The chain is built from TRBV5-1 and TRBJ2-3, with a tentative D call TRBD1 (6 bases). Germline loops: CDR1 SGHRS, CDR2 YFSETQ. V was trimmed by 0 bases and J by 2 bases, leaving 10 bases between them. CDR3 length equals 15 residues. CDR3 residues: CASSLGQAHTDTQYF. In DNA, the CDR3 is TGCGCCAGCAGCTTGGGACAGGCTCACACAGATACGCAGTATTTT.

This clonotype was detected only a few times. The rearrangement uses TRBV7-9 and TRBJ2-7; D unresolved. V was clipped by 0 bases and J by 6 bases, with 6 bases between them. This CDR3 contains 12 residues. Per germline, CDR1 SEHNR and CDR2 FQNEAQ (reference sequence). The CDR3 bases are TGTGCCAGCAGCTTAGCCTACACCGAGCAGTACTTC. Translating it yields CASSLAYTEQYF.

CDR3 coding DNA: TGCGCCAGCAGTGAGTGGACTACTAGCACAGATACGCAGTATTTT. It yields the protein CASSEWTTSTDTQYF. V and J are TRBV10-1 and TRBJ2-3, with D tentatively TRBD2 (6 bases). Germline lookup yields CDR1 WNHNN and CDR2 SYGVQD (reference sequence). The ends were cut back, 1 base at V and 0 bases at J, with 8 bases in the middle. The CDR3 loop spans 15 amino acids.

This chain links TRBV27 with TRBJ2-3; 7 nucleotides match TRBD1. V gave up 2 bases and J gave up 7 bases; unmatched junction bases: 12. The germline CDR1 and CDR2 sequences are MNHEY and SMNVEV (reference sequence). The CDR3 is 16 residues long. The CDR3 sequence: CASSLGGTARLYTQYF. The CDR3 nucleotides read TGTGCCAGCAGTTTAGGTGGGACAGCACGTTTGTATACGCAGTATTTT.

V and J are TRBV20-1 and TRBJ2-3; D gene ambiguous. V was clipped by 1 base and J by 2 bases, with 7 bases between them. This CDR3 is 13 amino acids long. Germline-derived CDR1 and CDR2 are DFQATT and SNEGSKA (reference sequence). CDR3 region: CSARGIPTDTQYF. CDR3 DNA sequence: TGCAGTGCTAGAGGGATTCCCACAGATACGCAGTATTTT.

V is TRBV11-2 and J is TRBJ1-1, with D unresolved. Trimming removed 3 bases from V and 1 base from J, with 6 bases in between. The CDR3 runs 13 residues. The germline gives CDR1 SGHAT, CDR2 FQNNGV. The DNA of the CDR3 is TGTGCCAGCAGCTTGAACAGGAACACTGAAGCTTTCTTT. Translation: CASSLNRNTEAFF.

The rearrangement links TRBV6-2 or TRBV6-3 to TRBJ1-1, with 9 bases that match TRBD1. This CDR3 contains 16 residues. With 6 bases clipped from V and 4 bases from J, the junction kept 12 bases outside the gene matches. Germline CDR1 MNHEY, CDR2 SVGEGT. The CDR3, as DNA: TGTGCCAGCAGGGCTACAGGGGGCGGTTCGACCACTGAAGCTTTCTTT. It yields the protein CASRATGGGSTTEAFF.

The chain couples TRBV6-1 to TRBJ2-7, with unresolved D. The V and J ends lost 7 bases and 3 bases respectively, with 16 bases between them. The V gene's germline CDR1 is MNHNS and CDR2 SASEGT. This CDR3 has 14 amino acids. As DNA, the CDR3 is TGTGCCAGCAAGGCCCCCCGGGTTCACTACGAGCAGTACTTC. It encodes CASKAPRVHYEQYF.

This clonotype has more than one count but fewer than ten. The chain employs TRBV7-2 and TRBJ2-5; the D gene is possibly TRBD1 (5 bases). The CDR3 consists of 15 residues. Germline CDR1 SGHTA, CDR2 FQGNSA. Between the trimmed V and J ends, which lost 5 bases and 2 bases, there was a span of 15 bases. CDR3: CASSRPTVTQETQYF. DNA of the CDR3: TGTGCCAGCAGCCGACCGACAGTAACACAAGAGACCCAGTACTTC.

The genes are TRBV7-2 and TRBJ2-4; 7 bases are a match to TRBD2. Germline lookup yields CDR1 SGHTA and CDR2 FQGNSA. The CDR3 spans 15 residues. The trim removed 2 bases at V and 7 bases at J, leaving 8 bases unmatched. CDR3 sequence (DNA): TGTGCCAGCAGCTTAATGAGCGGGGCCCGGAACATTCAGTACTTC. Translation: CASSLMSGARNIQYF.

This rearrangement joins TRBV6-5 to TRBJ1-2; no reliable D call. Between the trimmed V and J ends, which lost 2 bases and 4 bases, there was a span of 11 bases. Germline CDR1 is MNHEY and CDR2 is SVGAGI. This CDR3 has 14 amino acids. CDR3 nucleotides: TGTGCCAGCAGTTACGAGGCAACGACCTATGGCTACACCTTC. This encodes CASSYEATTYGYTF.

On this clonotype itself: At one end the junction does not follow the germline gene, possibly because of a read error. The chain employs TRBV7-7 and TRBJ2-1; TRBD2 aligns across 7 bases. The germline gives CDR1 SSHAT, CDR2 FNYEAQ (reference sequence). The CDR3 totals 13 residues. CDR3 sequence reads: CASSRGSYNEQFF. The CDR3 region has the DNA TGTGCTAGCAGCCGCGGGAGTTACAATGAGCAGTTCTTC. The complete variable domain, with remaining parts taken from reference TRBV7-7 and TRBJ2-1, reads GAGVSQSPRYKVTKRGQDVTLRCDPISSHATLYWYQQALGQGPEFLTYFNYEAQPDKSGLPSDRFSAERPEGSISTLTIQRTEQRDSAMYRCASSRGSYNEQFFGPGTRLTVL.

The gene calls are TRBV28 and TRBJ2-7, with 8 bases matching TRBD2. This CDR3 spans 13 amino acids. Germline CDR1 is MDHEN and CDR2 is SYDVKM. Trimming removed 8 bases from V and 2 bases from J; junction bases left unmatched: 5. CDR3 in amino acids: CASCRGGTYEQYF. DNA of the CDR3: TGTGCCAGCTGTCGGGGGGGAACCTACGAGCAGTACTTC.

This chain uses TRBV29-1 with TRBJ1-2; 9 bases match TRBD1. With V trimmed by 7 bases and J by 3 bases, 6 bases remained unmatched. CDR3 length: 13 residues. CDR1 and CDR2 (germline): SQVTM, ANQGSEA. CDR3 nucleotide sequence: TGCAGCGGAACAGGGGGCGCGGACTATGGCTACACCTTC. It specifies CSGTGGADYGYTF.

CDR3 bases: TGTGCCAGCAGCCCACAGGAGAACACTGAAGCTTTCTTT. It translates to CASSPQENTEAFF. The V gene is TRBV14, the J gene TRBJ1-1; perhaps TRBD1 as D (5 bases). The CDR3 is 13 amino acids. V was clipped by 4 bases and J by 1 base, with 7 bases between them. Per the germline V gene, CDR1 is SGHDN and CDR2 is FVKESK.

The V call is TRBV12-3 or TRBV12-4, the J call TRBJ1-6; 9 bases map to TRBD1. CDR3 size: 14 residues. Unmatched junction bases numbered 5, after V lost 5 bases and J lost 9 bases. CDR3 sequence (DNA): TGTGCCAGCAGTCTTACAGGGGGCGTTTCACCCCTCCACTTT. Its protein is CASSLTGGVSPLHF.

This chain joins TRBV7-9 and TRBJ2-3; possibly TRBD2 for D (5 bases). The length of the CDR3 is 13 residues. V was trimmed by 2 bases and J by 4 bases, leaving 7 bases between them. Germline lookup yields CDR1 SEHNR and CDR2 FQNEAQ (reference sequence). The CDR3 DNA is TGTGCCAGCAGCTTACTAGCTCCAGATACGCAGTATTTT. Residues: CASSLLAPDTQYF.

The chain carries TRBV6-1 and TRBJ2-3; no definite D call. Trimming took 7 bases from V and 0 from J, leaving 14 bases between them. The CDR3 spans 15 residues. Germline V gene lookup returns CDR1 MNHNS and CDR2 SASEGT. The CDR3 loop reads CASKRITPSTDTQYF. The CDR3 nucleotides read TGTGCCAGCAAGAGAATTACACCTAGCACAGATACGCAGTATTTT.

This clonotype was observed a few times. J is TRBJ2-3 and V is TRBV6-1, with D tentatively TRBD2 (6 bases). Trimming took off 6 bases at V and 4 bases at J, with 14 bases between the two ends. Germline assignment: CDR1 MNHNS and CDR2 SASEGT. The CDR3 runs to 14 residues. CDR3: CASSTGTSSDTQYF. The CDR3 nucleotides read TGTGCCAGCAGCACCGGGACTTCATCAGATACGCAGTATTTT.

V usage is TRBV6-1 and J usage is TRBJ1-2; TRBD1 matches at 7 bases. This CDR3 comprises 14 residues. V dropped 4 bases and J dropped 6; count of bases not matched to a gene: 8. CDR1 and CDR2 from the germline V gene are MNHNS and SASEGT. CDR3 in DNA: TGTGCCAGCAGTGGCATAGGGGGCCTGGATGGCTACACCTTC. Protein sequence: CASSGIGGLDGYTF.